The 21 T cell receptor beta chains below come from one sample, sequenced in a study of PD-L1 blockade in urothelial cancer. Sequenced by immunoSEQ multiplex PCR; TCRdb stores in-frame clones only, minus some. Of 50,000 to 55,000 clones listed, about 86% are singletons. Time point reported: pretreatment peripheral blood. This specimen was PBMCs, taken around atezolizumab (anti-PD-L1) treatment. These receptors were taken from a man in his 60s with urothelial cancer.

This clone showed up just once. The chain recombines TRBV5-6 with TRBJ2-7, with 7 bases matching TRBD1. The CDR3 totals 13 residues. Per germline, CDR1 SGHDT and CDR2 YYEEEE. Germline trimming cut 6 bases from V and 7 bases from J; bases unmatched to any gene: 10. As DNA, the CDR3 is TGTGCCAGCACGGGACAGCCGGCTTGGGAGCAGTACTTC. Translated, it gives CASTGQPAWEQYF.

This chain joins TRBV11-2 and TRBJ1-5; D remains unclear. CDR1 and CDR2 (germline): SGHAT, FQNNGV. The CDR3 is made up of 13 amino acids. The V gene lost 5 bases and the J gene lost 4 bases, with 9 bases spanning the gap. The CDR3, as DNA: TGTGCCAGCAGCCGGAGCCCTAATCAGCCCCAGCATTTT. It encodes CASSRSPNQPQHF.

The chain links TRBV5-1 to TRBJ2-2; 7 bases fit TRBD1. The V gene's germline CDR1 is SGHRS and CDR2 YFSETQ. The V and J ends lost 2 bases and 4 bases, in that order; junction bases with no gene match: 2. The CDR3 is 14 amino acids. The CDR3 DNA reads TGCGCCAGCAGCTTTGACAGGGCCACCGGGGAGCTGTTTTTT. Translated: CASSFDRATGELFF.

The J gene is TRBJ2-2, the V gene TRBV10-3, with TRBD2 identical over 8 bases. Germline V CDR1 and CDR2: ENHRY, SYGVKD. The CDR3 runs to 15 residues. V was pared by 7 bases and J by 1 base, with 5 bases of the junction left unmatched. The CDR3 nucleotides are TGTGCCATCACTAAAACTAGCGGGAACACCGGGGAGCTGTTTTTT. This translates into CAITKTSGNTGELFF.

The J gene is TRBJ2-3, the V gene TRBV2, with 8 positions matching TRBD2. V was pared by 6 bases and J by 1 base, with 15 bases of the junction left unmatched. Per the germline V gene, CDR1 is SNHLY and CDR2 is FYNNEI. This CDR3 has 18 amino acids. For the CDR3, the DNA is TGTGCCAGCAGGGGCCCTTTAGGGCGGGGGGAGGGCACAGATACGCAGTATTTT. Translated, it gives CASRGPLGRGEGTDTQYF.

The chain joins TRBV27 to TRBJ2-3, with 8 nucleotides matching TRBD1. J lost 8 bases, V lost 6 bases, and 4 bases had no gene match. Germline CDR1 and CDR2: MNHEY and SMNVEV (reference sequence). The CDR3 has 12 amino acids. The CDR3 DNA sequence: TGTGCCAGCAGCAGGGGGCTTGGTACGCAGTATTTT. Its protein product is CASSRGLGTQYF.

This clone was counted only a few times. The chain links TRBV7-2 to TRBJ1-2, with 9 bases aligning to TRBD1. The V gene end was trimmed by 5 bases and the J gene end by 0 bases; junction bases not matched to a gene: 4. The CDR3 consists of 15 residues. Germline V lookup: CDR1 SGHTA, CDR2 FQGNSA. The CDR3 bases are TGTGCCAGCAGCACACAGGGGGCCACTAACTATGGCTACACCTTC. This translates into CASSTQGATNYGYTF.

CDR3 residues: CASKRGGEQYF. The DNA of the CDR3 is TGTGCCAGCAAACGGGGGGGCGAGCAGTACTTC. This chain uses TRBV27 with TRBJ2-7; 8 nucleotides line up with TRBD2. The germline CDR1 and CDR2 sequences are MNHEY and SMNVEV (reference sequence). V lost 7 bases and J lost 6; bases outside the gene matches: 2. This CDR3 is 11 amino acids long.

The CDR3, as DNA: TGTGCCAGCAGCCAAGATCCACCCAGCGGACCTTACAATGAGCAGTTCTTC. Protein product: CASSQDPPSGPYNEQFF. The chain joins TRBV14 to TRBJ2-1, with TRBD2 as a possible D gene (5 bases). V lost 0 bases to trimming and J lost 4 bases, with 16 bases between them. The CDR3 covers 17 residues. From germline, CDR1 is SGHDN and CDR2 FVKESK.

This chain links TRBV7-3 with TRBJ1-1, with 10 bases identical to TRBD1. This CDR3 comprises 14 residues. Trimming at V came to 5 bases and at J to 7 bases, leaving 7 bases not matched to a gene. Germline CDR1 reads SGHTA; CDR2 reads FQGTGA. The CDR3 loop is CASSTRDRGGEAFF. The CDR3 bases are TGTGCCAGCAGCACCCGGGACAGGGGAGGTGAAGCTTTCTTT.

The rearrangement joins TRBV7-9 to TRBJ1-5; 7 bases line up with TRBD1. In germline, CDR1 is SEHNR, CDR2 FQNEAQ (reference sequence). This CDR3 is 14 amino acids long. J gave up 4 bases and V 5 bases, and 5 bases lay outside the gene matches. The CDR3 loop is CASSPAGGNQPQHF. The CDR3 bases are TGTGCCAGCAGCCCGGCAGGGGGAAATCAGCCCCAGCATTTT.

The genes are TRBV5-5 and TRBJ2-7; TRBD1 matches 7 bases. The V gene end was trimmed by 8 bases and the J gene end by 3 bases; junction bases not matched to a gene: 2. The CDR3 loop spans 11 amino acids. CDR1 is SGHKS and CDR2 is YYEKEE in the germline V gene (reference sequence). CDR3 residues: CASAGGYEQYF. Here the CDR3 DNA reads TGTGCCAGTGCAGGGGGCTACGAGCAGTACTTC.

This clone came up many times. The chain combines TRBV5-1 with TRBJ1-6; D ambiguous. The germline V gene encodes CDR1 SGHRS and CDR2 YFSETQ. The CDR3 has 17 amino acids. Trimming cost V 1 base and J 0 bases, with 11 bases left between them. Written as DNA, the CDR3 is TGCGCCAGCAGCTTGTTGTCAGCGAGCTCCTATAATTCACCCCTCCACTTT. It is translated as CASSLLSASSYNSPLHF.

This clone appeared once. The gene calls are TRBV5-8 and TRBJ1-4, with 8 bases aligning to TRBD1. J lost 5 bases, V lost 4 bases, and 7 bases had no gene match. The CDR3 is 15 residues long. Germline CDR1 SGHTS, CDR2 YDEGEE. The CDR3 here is CASSGRTGKNEKLFF. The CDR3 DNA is TGTGCCAGCAGCGGGAGGACAGGGAAGAATGAAAAACTGTTTTTT.

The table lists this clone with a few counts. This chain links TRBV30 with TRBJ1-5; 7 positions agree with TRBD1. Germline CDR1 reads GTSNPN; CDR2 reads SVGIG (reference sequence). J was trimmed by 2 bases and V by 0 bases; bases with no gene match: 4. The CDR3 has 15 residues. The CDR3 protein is CAWSVRTGGNQPQHF. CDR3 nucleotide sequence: TGTGCCTGGAGTGTACGGACAGGCGGCAATCAGCCCCAGCATTTT.

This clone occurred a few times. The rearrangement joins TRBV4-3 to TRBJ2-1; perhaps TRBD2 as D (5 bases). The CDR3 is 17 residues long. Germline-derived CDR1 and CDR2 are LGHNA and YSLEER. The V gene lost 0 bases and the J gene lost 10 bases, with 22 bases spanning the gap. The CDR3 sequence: CASSQDWPSSVTVEQFF. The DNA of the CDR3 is TGCGCCAGCAGCCAAGATTGGCCTAGCTCCGTAACGGTGGAGCAGTTCTTC.

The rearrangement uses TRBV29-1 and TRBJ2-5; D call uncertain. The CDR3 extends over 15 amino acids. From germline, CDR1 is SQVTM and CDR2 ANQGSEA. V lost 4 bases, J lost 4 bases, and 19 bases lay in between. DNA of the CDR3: TGCAGCGTTGCAGCGACTCCCGGGTATAGAGAGACCCAGTACTTC. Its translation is CSVAATPGYRETQYF. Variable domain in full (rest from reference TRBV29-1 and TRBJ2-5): SAVISQKPSRDICQRGTSLTIQCQVDSQVTMMFWYRQQPGQSLTLIATANQGSEATYESGFVIDKFPISRPNLTFSTLTVSNMSPEDSSIYLCSVAATPGYRETQYFGPGTRLLVL.

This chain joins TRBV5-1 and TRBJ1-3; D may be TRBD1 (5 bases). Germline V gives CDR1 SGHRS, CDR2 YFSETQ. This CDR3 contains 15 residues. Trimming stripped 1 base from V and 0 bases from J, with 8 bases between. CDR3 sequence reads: CASSLTGLSGNTIYF. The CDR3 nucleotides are TGCGCCAGCAGCTTGACAGGTCTCTCTGGAAACACCATATATTTT. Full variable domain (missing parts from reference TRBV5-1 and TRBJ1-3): KAGVTQTPRYLIKTRGQQVTLSCSPISGHRSVSWYQQTPGQGLQFLFEYFSETQRNKGNFPGRFSGRQFSNSRSEMNVSTLELGDSALYLCASSLTGLSGNTIYFGEGSWLTVV.

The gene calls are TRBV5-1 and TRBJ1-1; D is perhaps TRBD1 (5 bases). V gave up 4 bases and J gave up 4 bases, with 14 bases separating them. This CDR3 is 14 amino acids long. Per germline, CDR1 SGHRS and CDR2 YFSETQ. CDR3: CASSTNTGGTEAFF. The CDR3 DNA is TGCGCCAGCAGCACCAATACCGGGGGCACTGAAGCTTTCTTT.

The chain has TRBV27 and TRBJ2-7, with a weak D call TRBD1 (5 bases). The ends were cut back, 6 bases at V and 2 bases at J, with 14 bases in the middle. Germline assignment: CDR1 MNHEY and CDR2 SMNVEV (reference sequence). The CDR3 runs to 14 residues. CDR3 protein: CASRPRQSAYEQYF. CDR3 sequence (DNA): TGTGCCAGCAGGCCCCGACAGTCGGCCTACGAGCAGTACTTC.

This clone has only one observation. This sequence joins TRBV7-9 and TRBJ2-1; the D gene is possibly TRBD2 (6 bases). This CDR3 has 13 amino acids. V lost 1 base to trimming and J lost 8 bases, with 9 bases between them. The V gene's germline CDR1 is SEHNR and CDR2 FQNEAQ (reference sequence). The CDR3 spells CASSLVSGDEQFF. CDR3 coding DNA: TGTGCCAGCAGCTTAGTGTCGGGAGATGAGCAGTTCTTC. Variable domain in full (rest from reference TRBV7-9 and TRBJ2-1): DTGVSQNPRHKITKRGQNVTFRCDPISEHNRLYWYRQTLGQGPEFLTYFQNEAQLEKSRLLSDRFSAERPKGSFSTLEIQRTEQGDSAMYLCASSLVSGDEQFFGPGTRLTVL.